Listed here is a single T cell receptor (beta chain). Its antigen is currently not known. One junction end disagrees with the germline gene, perhaps due to a read error. This entry belongs to a study of cytomegalovirus exposure and HLA in healthy donors (dated by TCRdb to about 2017). With regard to the full study: In an earlier analysis of several hundred of the donors, 276 Gb of sequence data and some 100 million unique TCR beta sequences from about 190 million T cells were reported. An early release that covered about 640 HLA-typed donors contained approximately 300 gigabases of sequencing data and roughly 84 million unique TCR sequences. Of the approximately 370 genotyped donors, 81% were placed in the genetic ancestry cluster associated with self-reported Caucasian donors. The study was designed to test whether signatures of past pathogen exposure could be identified by cataloging public T cell receptors. Using immunosequencing, the study profiled T cell repertoires from 666 subjects and related those repertoires to cytomegalovirus serostatus. Besides the first cohort of some 670 subjects, a separate validation cohort made up of about 120 different subjects was used. The study combined high-throughput TCR immunosequencing, statistical association of individual TCRs with disease status, and machine learning to predict cytomegalovirus infection status. To study patterns of TCR occurrence, a later analysis re-analyzed previously published TCR beta repertoires from around 670 donors and added high-resolution HLA genotyping. Rather than using new phenotypic data, the later analysis identified candidate immune exposures from TCR beta sequences and from how often those sequences occurred across donors. In an earlier analysis of around 540 of the donors, high-throughput TCR beta sequencing was used to judge whether each TCR beta V gene segment behaved as functional or pseudogenic. Donor age, sex, ethnicity and CMV serostatus were compiled together with the repertoire data. A later genetic analysis took genome-wide SNP genotypes for about 65% of the 666 donors and used that subset as a discovery cohort. Every repertoire in the discovery cohort had been generated on one and the same sequencing platform. HLA typing covered class I and class II loci at four-digit resolution. Typing coverage differed by locus: A, B, C, DRB1 and DQB1 were typed in roughly 620-630 donors, DQA1 in 522, DPA1 in 600 to 610, and DPB1 in 472. A handful of DR-DQ haplotypes were handled as single units for association and clustering because linkage in the cohort was strong. On average, roughly 240,000 unique TCR beta nucleotide sequences were sequenced per donor among some 430 genotyped donors of the cohort, with roughly 18% of those sequences being non-productive. Points the paper makes about the study in general: Assigning TCR associations to individual alleles was difficult when HLA alleles, especially DR and DQ, strongly co-occurred. For the cohort, immune exposure information was limited to CMV serostatus. A later genetic analysis reported fewer N-insertions in productive TCRs among donors in an Asian-associated ancestry cluster than the roughly 720-donor mean. In the study, roughly 160 TCR beta chains were listed as associated with cytomegalovirus. Linkage disequilibrium might explain the correlated functional status among segregating V segments, but an unknown experimental factor could not be ruled out. In this cohort, only TCR beta chains were sequenced, and detectable features were limited by the absence of alpha or paired-chain data. The sequencing pipeline was judged likely to have produced a cluster of highly shared sequence variants as a technical artifact. Three of the identified cytomegalovirus-associated TCR beta chains were confirmed in vitro to be specific for cytomegalovirus antigens. Presence/absence analyses assumed roughly uniform sequencing depth across donors, an assumption that may not hold. According to a later analysis, parvovirus B19, influenza, CMV and Epstein-Barr virus appeared linked to several top co-occurrence clusters. Because the 87-base-pair reads could not distinguish some IMGT-functional V segments, including TRBV6-2 and TRBV6-3, those segments were excluded. In a later analysis, HLA-associated TCR beta chains were found to be more clonally expanded and to have lower generation probabilities than equally common non-associated chains. Because counts were too low, about 18 rarely observed V segments, including chromosome 9 orphons, were excluded from the earlier analysis of several hundred of the donors. It was suggested by the authors that the approach could potentially be generalized to other disease states and immunological phenotypes. At a false discovery rate of 0.05, a later analysis linked about 17,000 TCR beta sequences to specific HLA alleles. In an earlier analysis of 587 of the donors, most TCR beta V segments appeared in productive rearrangements about 90% or about 30% of the time, broadly matching IMGT annotations. A further reported finding was that TCR beta sequences accurately predicted the HLA-A and HLA-B alleles for most subjects in the first cohort. The classifier was reported to diagnose cytomegalovirus status with high specificity and sensitivity in both the original and validation cohorts. Across donors, most TCR sequences were observed very rarely, whereas some public TCRs were present in many individuals. HLA typing was unavailable for some donors at each locus, so association tests used only the typed subset. A later analysis found that TCR association rates varied across HLA loci, with DRB1 alleles showing the most associated TCRs and HLA-C alleles the fewest. According to a later analysis, most CMV-associated TCR beta chains appeared to be HLA-restricted, and the HLA associations seemed to be driven largely by CMV exposure. In a later genetic analysis, a missense DCLRE1C variant was associated with V-gene and J-gene trimming of TCR beta chains, and the association was replicated in an independent cohort.

The cohort was made up of 666 healthy bone marrow donors. All cohort members were sampled while nominally healthy, although unrecorded immune exposures were likely present. The donor was CMV seropositive and belonged to the group of about 290 seropositive cohort members. A peripheral blood sample was provided by each donor, and peripheral blood mononuclear cells were used for TCR beta sequencing. Genomic DNA was extracted from the blood cell samples with the Qiagen DNeasy Blood Extraction Kit. Libraries came from the immunoSEQ multiplex PCR assay. For the multiplex PCR, a mixture combining 60 forward primers for TCR Vbeta segments and 13 reverse primers for TCR Jbeta segments was used. The CDR3 region of rearranged TCR beta genes was amplified from genomic DNA by a multiplex PCR assay. The amplified TCR beta libraries were sequenced on the Illumina HiSeq System as 87-base-pair reads. The published analysis was carried out like this. In a later analysis, some 80 million unique TCR beta chains were counted across the 500 to 700 repertoires, and approximately 11 million of these chains were shared by at least two donors. Raw reads were error-corrected and collapsed into unique sequences with a nearest-neighbor algorithm that merged closely related sequences to remove PCR and sequencing errors. To assign V, D and J gene segments, CDR3 sequences were aligned to IMGT reference sequences. For a sequence to be retained, a match of at least six nucleotides was required to both a V gene segment and a J gene segment. Rearrangements were classified as productive when the CDR3 lacked stop codons and remained in frame with V and J, and all other rearrangements were classified as non-productive. Following IMGT convention, CDR3 was defined as the stretch from the second conserved V-encoded cysteine up to the conserved J-encoded phenylalanine. The earlier analysis of some 600 of the donors excluded sequences that lacked an unambiguous match to a single V gene segment. In an earlier analysis of around 600 of the donors, V segments were called functional above 56.7% productive rearrangements and were called segregating when the between-donor standard deviation exceeded 5%. A statistical classification framework was developed to diagnose cytomegalovirus status using the catalog of TCR beta chain sequences. In a later analysis, TCR nucleotide sequences were compared against IMGT/GENE-DB human TR gene sequences so that V and J genes could be assigned. A later analysis assigned CDR3 sequences and most-parsimonious VDJ recombination scenarios with the TCRdist pipeline. In a later analysis, each TCR beta chain was defined by its CDR3 amino acid sequence together with its V-gene family, and reads without a unique V-gene family were excluded. In a later analysis, approximately 640 highly shared, low-generation-probability nucleotide sequences were removed to address suspected cross-contamination and a sequencing artifact. For each public chain, a later analysis derived a clonal expansion index from normalized ranks of inferred template counts within each repertoire. A later analysis computed generation probabilities with a VDJ recombination model fitted to out-of-frame rearrangements, and checked the results against IGoR. A later analysis scored TCR-TCR, TCR-HLA and TCR-CMV co-occurrence with hypergeometric tests, applying a repertoire-size bias correction to TCR pairs. To estimate false discovery rates, a later analysis permuted the HLA or CMV assignments 20 times. A later analysis grouped co-occurring TCRs with DBSCAN, adding TCRdist sequence similarity when clustering within HLA-allele-positive subsets. Repertoires with fewer than 30,000 or more than 120,000 public chains were left out of co-occurrence clustering, as were five repertoires with anomalous nucleotide sharing. TCRdb limited this immuneACCESS table to in-frame rearrangements with V and J called. A share of clones is missing; checked studies link under half to unresolved V genes, and the rest is unexplained. Clone size and the V and J calls come from that table; the DNA yielded D and trimming. In all, the sample holds over 150,000 clones, and around 80% of those were seen once. 1.4% to 1.5% of the sample goes to the ten largest clones.

From cysteine to phenylalanine, the CDR3 is 13 amino acids long. Only the CDR3 portion is preserved as DNA: 39 bases, with reading frame beginning at the first base. CDR1 and CDR2 are read off the germline V gene as SGHRS and YFSETQ. Here the chain combines TRBV5-1 and TRBJ1-5; the best D guess is TRBD1, with 6 bases matching. The origin of this receptor is a woman in her twenties or thirties in good health and CMV-seropositive. Sequencing was done on a sample of PBMCs. The bases are TGTGCCAGCAGCTTCACAGGGAATCAGCCCCAGCATTTT. It encodes CASSFTGNQPQHF.